A selection of T cell receptor beta chains follows, all from one sample in a study of technical replicates of blood from a handful of donors. TCRdb's table, derived via immunoSEQ multiplex PCR, lists solely in-frame clones and lacks some. Of about 80,000 clones listed, about 95% are singletons. Specimen: T cells isolated from PBMCs. Receptor source: a human donor in good health. Both conserved end residues are part of each CDR3. The order of the fields is J gene, D gene, CDR3 length, V gene, clone size, CDR3 protein, CDR3 DNA. A D gene is named only where the DNA matches it firmly. Clone size appears in some rows only: once, few, many, or a class for an expanded clone.

>TRBJ2-1|.|12|TRBV7-9|.
CASSQIYNEQFF
TGTGCCAGCAGTCAGATCTACAATGAGCAGTTCTTC
>TRBJ1-4|.|12|TRBV7-9|.
CASSLTNEKLFF
TGTGCCAGCAGCTTAACAAATGAAAAACTGTTTTTT
>TRBJ2-5|.|15|TRBV25-1|.
CASWGAGALKETQYF
TGTGCCAGCTGGGGGGCGGGAGCGCTAAAAGAGACCCAGTACTTC
>TRBJ1-2|.|14|TRBV7-9|.
CASSTGGQLYGYTF
TGTGCCAGCAGCACGGGCGGACAGCTCTATGGCTACACCTTC
>TRBJ2-3|TRBD2|15|TRBV5-1|.
CASSSLREGRDTQYF
TGCGCCAGCAGTTCGTTGCGGGAGGGCCGGGATACGCAGTATTTT
>TRBJ1-2|.|14|TRBV10-3|.
CAISESRDTYGYTF
TGTGCCATCAGTGAGTCCCGGGACACGTATGGCTACACCTTC
>TRBJ2-3|.|15|TRBV6-1|.
CASSSLQTHTDTQYF
TGTGCCAGCAGTTCTCTCCAGACTCACACAGATACGCAGTATTTT
>TRBJ2-7|.|15|TRBV7-3|.
CASSPGPGSSYEQYF
TGTGCCAGCAGCCCAGGGCCAGGAAGCTCCTACGAGCAGTACTTC
>TRBJ1-5|TRBD1|15|TRBV2|.
CASSELRGRDQPQHF
TGTGCCAGCAGTGAGTTGAGGGGGCGCGATCAGCCCCAGCATTTT
>TRBJ2-7|.|14|TRBV13|.
CASSPWTGSYEQYF
TGTGCCAGCAGCCCCTGGACTGGTTCCTACGAGCAGTACTTC
>TRBJ2-3|.|15|TRBV7-2|.
CASSLAPGITDTQYF
TGTGCCAGCAGCTTAGCTCCCGGGATCACAGATACGCAGTATTTT
>TRBJ2-3|.|11|TRBV25-1|.
CASFQGRRQYF
TGTGCCAGCTTTCAGGGCCGGAGGCAGTATTTT
>TRBJ2-1|.|14|TRBV29-1|.
CSVDWTGARNEQFF
TGCAGCGTTGATTGGACGGGAGCCCGCAATGAGCAGTTCTTC
>TRBJ1-2|TRBD1|14|TRBV7-9|.
CASSARTGGYGYTF
TGTGCCAGCAGCGCTAGGACAGGGGGCTATGGCTACACCTTC
>TRBJ1-1|.|12|TRBV9|.
CASSFQGNEAFF
TGTGCCAGCAGCTTCCAGGGAAATGAAGCTTTCTTT
>TRBJ2-3|.|14|TRBV29-1|once
CSVEADGRTDTQYF
TGCAGCGTCGAAGCGGATGGGCGTACAGATACGCAGTATTTT
>TRBJ1-1|.|15|TRBV29-1|few
CSVGGGLDMNTEAFF
TGCAGCGTTGGTGGGGGGTTAGATATGAACACTGAAGCTTTCTTT
>TRBJ2-7|.|12|TRBV30|once
CAWDISGYEQYF
TGTGCCTGGGATATTAGCGGCTACGAGCAGTACTTC
>TRBJ1-2|TRBD1|14|TRBV7-2|.
CASSLEGTGASYTF
TGTGCCAGCAGCTTAGAAGGGACAGGGGCCAGCTACACCTTC
>TRBJ2-7|TRBD1|13|TRBV30|.
CAWRDRLLYEQYF
TGTGCCTGGCGGGACAGATTACTATACGAGCAGTACTTC
>TRBJ2-7|TRBD2|16|TRBV27|.
CASSLSARDYAYEQYF
TGTGCCAGCAGTTTATCTGCCCGGGACTACGCCTACGAGCAGTACTTC
>TRBJ2-7|.|17|TRBV25-1|once
CASSPYPFRGWTYEQYF
TGTGCCAGCAGTCCCTATCCATTCAGGGGATGGACCTACGAGCAGTACTTC
>TRBJ1-1|.|16|TRBV4-2|.
CASSQGKGREYTEAFF
TGTGCCAGCAGCCAAGGGAAGGGGAGGGAGTACACTGAAGCTTTCTTT
>TRBJ2-1|.|13|TRBV29-1|.
CSVEDRVDNEQFF
TGCAGCGTTGAAGACAGGGTGGACAATGAGCAGTTCTTC
>TRBJ2-1|TRBD1|14|TRBV30|.
CAWSVGTGRDEQFF
TGTGCCTGGAGTGTCGGGACAGGAAGGGATGAGCAGTTCTTC
>TRBJ2-2|TRBD2|16|TRBV18|.
CASSPPISGHTGELFF
TGTGCCAGCTCACCACCAATTAGCGGGCACACCGGGGAGCTGTTTTTT
>TRBJ2-7|.|16|TRBV6-5|.
CASSYSTTIQGNEQYF
TGTGCCAGCAGTTACTCGACCACGATCCAGGGTAACGAGCAGTACTTC
>TRBJ1-4|.|15|TRBV5-6|.
CASSLYPGPNEKLFF
TGTGCCAGCAGCTTGTACCCAGGGCCGAATGAAAAACTGTTTTTT
>TRBJ2-5|TRBD1|14|TRBV19|once
CARPKDRVRETQYF
TGTGCCAGACCCAAGGACAGGGTACGGGAGACCCAGTACTTC
>TRBJ2-7|.|13|TRBV11-2|.
CASRRLYLYEQYF
TGTGCCAGCCGACGACTCTACCTCTACGAGCAGTACTTC
>TRBJ1-5|.|15|TRBV7-2|once
CASSLRDSPNQPQHF
TGTGCCAGCAGCTTACGGGATTCCCCCAATCAGCCCCAGCATTTT
>TRBJ2-3|.|15|TRBV5-4|.
CASSFSGGSTDTQYF
TGTGCCAGCAGCTTCTCTGGCGGGAGCACAGATACGCAGTATTTT
>TRBJ1-4|TRBD1|19|TRBV4-3|.
CASSQDPPGQMTTNEKLFF
TGCGCCAGCAGCCAAGACCCACCGGGACAGATGACAACTAATGAAAAACTGTTTTTT
>TRBJ1-5|.|14|TRBV10-1|.
CASSEEAGTGTQHF
TGCGCCAGCAGTGAGGAGGCAGGAACGGGGACCCAGCATTTT
>TRBJ1-4|.|14|TRBV28|.
CASTNKGSNEKLFF
TGTGCCAGCACCAATAAGGGGTCTAATGAAAAACTGTTTTTT
>TRBJ1-2|.|13|TRBV27|.
CASSLSQNYGYTF
TGTGCCAGCAGTTTATCCCAAAACTATGGCTACACCTTC
>TRBJ2-3|.|14|TRBV27|.
CASSLGGSPDTQYF
TGTGCCAGCAGTTTAGGAGGGAGCCCAGATACGCAGTATTTT
>TRBJ1-4|TRBD1|15|TRBV19|.
CASSSTGATNEKLFF
TGTGCCAGTAGTAGCACAGGGGCAACTAATGAAAAACTGTTTTTT
>TRBJ2-2|TRBD1|15|TRBV5-1|.
CASLLGTGGTGELFF
TGCGCCAGCCTTCTCGGGACAGGCGGAACCGGGGAGCTGTTTTTT
>TRBJ1-1|.|14|TRBV7-3|.
CASSLRGVNTEAFF
TGTGCCAGCAGCCTCAGGGGCGTGAACACTGAAGCTTTCTTT
>TRBJ2-7|TRBD2|14|TRBV5-1|.
CASSFSREVYEQYF
TGCGCCAGCAGCTTCTCTCGGGAGGTCTACGAGCAGTACTTC
>TRBJ1-1|.|13|TRBV9|.
CASSVEEGTEAFF
TGTGCCAGCAGCGTAGAGGAGGGGACTGAAGCTTTCTTT
>TRBJ2-7|TRBD2|15|TRBV27|.
CASSLSGSLSYEQYF
TGTGCCAGCAGTCTAAGCGGGAGCTTGTCCTACGAGCAGTACTTC
>TRBJ2-1|TRBD2|14|TRBV19|.
CASRLLAGVNEQFF
TGTGCCAGTAGGTTACTAGCGGGAGTCAATGAGCAGTTCTTC
>TRBJ1-1|TRBD1|16|TRBV5-1|.
CASSLRTGGRDAEAFF
TGCGCCAGCAGCTTGCGGACAGGGGGCAGAGACGCTGAAGCTTTCTTT
>TRBJ2-4|TRBD2|15|TRBV5-6|.
CASSFGLAGVGIQYF
TGTGCCAGCAGCTTCGGGCTAGCGGGAGTCGGCATTCAGTACTTC
>TRBJ2-5|TRBD2|17|TRBV4-1|.
CASSQEHSGTRKETQYF
TGCGCCAGCAGCCAGGAGCATTCCGGGACTAGAAAAGAGACCCAGTACTTC
>TRBJ2-5|.|15|TRBV19|.
CASSQDSGIQETQYF
TGTGCCAGTAGTCAGGACTCAGGTATCCAAGAGACCCAGTACTTC
>TRBJ1-3|.|16|TRBV2|.
CASSALGLNSGNTIYF
TGTGCCAGCAGCGCTCTTGGACTTAACTCTGGAAACACCATATATTTT
>TRBJ1-1|.|13|TRBV11-2|.
CASSLNGATEAFF
TGTGCCAGCAGCTTAAACGGTGCAACTGAAGCTTTCTTT
>TRBJ1-1|TRBD1|18|TRBV9|.
CASSSSPGTDSLNTEAFF
TGTGCCAGCAGCTCTAGCCCCGGGACAGATTCTCTGAACACTGAAGCTTTCTTT
>TRBJ2-7|.|11|TRBV2|.
CASSAQLEQYF
TGTGCCAGCAGTGCCCAACTTGAGCAGTACTTC
>TRBJ2-7|TRBD1|15|TRBV7-2|.
CASSLSGQATYEQYF
TGTGCCAGCAGCTTAAGCGGACAGGCCACCTACGAGCAGTACTTC
>TRBJ1-2|.|13|TRBV19|.
CASSIAGPYGYTF
TGTGCCAGTAGCATCGCGGGTCCCTATGGCTACACCTTC
>TRBJ2-7|TRBD1|15|TRBV30|.
CAWRGGTGGSYEQYF
TGTGCCTGGAGGGGGGGGACAGGGGGCTCCTACGAGCAGTACTTC